A single sample gave rise to the 32 T cell receptor beta chains below, sequenced in a study of shared clonotypes between healthy human individuals. TCRdb's table, derived via immunoSEQ multiplex PCR, lists solely in-frame clones and lacks some. The sample lists under 2,000,000 clones, about 94% occurring once. The naive CD8 fraction comprised CD45RO-negative cells positively selected for CCR7 and excluded terminally differentiated effector memory CD45RA+ cells. Input material: naive CD8+ T cells sorted from blood. The receptors were sampled from a man younger than 35 in good health.

This clone was seen a single time. This sequence joins TRBV30 and TRBJ2-7, with a weak D call TRBD2 (6 bases). Germline V gene lookup returns CDR1 GTSNPN and CDR2 SVGIG (reference sequence). Trimming pared 6 bases from V and 9 bases from J, leaving 24 bases between. The CDR3 sequence is 14 residues long. The CDR3 DNA is TGTGCCTGCAACTCCGGGACTTTGTTACGAGGGCAGTACTTC. Its protein product is CACNSGTLLRGQYF. Variable domain in full (rest from reference TRBV30 and TRBJ2-7): SQTIHQWPATLVQPVGSPLSLECTVEGTSNPNLYWYRQAAGRGLQLLFYSVGIGQISSEVPQNLSASRPQDRQFILSSKKLLLSDSGFYLCACNSGTLLRGQYFGPGTRLTVT.

The rearrangement joins TRBV27 to TRBJ2-6; D is perhaps TRBD2 (6 bases). Trimming shortened V by 1 base and J by 1 base, and 14 bases separated the two germline ends. This CDR3 region has 18 residues. Germline V CDR1 and CDR2: MNHEY, SMNVEV (reference sequence). This chain's CDR3 is CASSLLGSGRSGANVLTF. The CDR3 coding sequence is TGTGCCAGCAGTTTATTGGGCAGCGGGCGTTCTGGGGCCAACGTCCTGACTTTC.

The V gene is TRBV11-2, the J gene TRBJ2-5; TRBD2 matches 14 bases. The germline CDR1 and CDR2 sequences are SGHAT and FQNNGV. There are 17 residues in the CDR3. V shed 5 bases and J 2 bases; nucleotides not matched to a gene: 7. This CDR3 reads CASSPGGTSGGQETQYF. In DNA form, the CDR3 reads TGTGCCAGCAGCCCCGGAGGGACTAGCGGGGGTCAAGAGACCCAGTACTTC.

The table lists this clone with a count of one. The CDR3 sequence: CASRRQGTQETQYF. The CDR3 DNA is TGCGCCAGCAGGCGACAGGGGACTCAAGAGACCCAGTACTTC. The chain uses TRBV5-1 and TRBJ2-5; 8 bases align to TRBD1. Trimming removed 5 bases from V and 2 bases from J; junction bases left unmatched: 5. The CDR3 runs 14 residues. Per the germline V gene, CDR1 is SGHRS and CDR2 is YFSETQ. The whole variable domain, remainder taken from reference TRBV5-1 and TRBJ2-5, is KAGVTQTPRYLIKTRGQQVTLSCSPISGHRSVSWYQQTPGQGLQFLFEYFSETQRNKGNFPGRFSGRQFSNSRSEMNVSTLELGDSALYLCASRRQGTQETQYFGPGTRLLVL.

The genes are TRBV7-9 and TRBJ2-2, with D unclear. From germline, CDR1 is SEHNR and CDR2 FQNEAQ (reference sequence). CDR3 size: 13 residues. The germline V and J ends were trimmed by 5 bases and 8 bases, with 12 bases remaining between them. CDR3 in DNA: TGTGCCAGCAGCGCTTCCAATTCAGGGGAGCTGTTTTTT. Amino acid sequence: CASSASNSGELFF.

The V gene is TRBV7-8, the J gene TRBJ1-2; D unresolved. The ends were cut back, 2 bases at V and 0 bases at J, with 10 bases in the middle. The CDR3 is 15 residues long. In germline, CDR1 is SGHVS, CDR2 FQNEAQ. CDR3 nucleotides: TGTGCCAGCAGCTTATCTTTGGGCCCTAACTATGGCTACACCTTC. Translation: CASSLSLGPNYGYTF.

The CDR3 nucleotides read TGTGCCAGTAGTCCGGGACCCGGCACCTTC. It encodes CASSPGPGTF. The V call is TRBV19, the J call TRBJ1-2; perhaps TRBD1 as D (5 bases). V was pared by 5 bases and J by 13 bases, with 11 bases between. Per germline, CDR1 LNHDA and CDR2 SQIVND (reference sequence). The CDR3 runs 10 residues. The full variable domain, its missing parts supplied by reference TRBV19 and TRBJ1-2, is DGGITQSPKYLFRKEGQNVTLSCEQNLNHDAMYWYRQDPGQGLRLIYYSQIVNDFQKGDIAEGYSVSREKKESFPLTVTSAQKNPTAFYLCASSPGPGTFGSGTRLTVV.

The chain uses TRBV7-2 and TRBJ1-6; the D is unclear. Germline CDR1 reads SGHTA; CDR2 reads FQGNSA. The CDR3 is made up of 12 amino acids. V was pared by 5 bases and J by 16 bases, with 15 bases between. This CDR3 is CASSPGDPLLHF. CDR3 coding DNA: TGTGCCAGCAGCCCCGGGGATCCCTTACTCCACTTT.

This clone came up once. This sample includes further DNA sequences coding for the same CDR3. The rearrangement uses TRBV5-6 and TRBJ1-5; TRBD1 aligns across 8 bases. This CDR3 comprises 13 residues. With 5 bases clipped from V and 7 bases from J, the junction kept 5 bases outside the gene matches. Germline lookup yields CDR1 SGHDT and CDR2 YYEEEE. CDR3 nucleotide sequence: TGTGCCAGCAGTTTACAGGGGGGGCAGCCCCAGCATTTT. Residues: CASSLQGGQPQHF.

The chain combines TRBV2 with TRBJ1-2; 8 bases match TRBD1. The CDR3 is 16 residues long. Germline values: CDR1 SNHLY, CDR2 FYNNEI. Losses at the gene ends were 6 bases for V and 3 bases for J; bases not matched to a gene: 12. Here the CDR3 DNA reads TGTGCCAGCAGGATGACAGGGGTGGGTCTCCACTATGGCTACACCTTC. Translating it yields CASRMTGVGLHYGYTF.

The chain combines TRBV28 with TRBJ2-5; no clear D gene. Germline values: CDR1 MDHEN, CDR2 SYDVKM. The CDR3 is 15 amino acids. Between the trimmed V and J ends, which lost 5 bases and 5 bases, there was a span of 18 bases. CDR3 coding DNA: TGTGCCAGCAGTCTCGCGGCGTCCCTTGGTGAGACCCAGTACTTC. Translating it yields CASSLAASLGETQYF.

This chain uses TRBV10-1 with TRBJ1-1; D possibly corresponds to TRBD1 (6 bases). The germline V gene has CDR1 WNHNN and CDR2 SYGVQD (reference sequence). The CDR3 runs to 14 residues. The V and J ends lost 6 bases and 1 base respectively, with 12 bases between them. DNA of the CDR3: TGCGCCAGCAGCGAAGAGGGACAGAACACTGAAGCTTTCTTT. Translation gives CASSEEGQNTEAFF.

The chain couples TRBV10-3 to TRBJ2-7; 9 nucleotides agree with TRBD2. The V segment lost 11 bases and the J segment 2 bases; nucleotides outside the gene matches: 7. The CDR3 has 13 amino acids. CDR1 is ENHRY and CDR2 is SYGVKD in the germline V gene. The CDR3: CALKREDTYEQYF. CDR3 sequence (DNA): TGTGCCCTTAAGCGGGAGGACACCTACGAGCAGTACTTC.

This clone was counted between two and nine times. The V call is TRBV27, the J call TRBJ1-5, with D perhaps TRBD1 (5 bases). Germline V lookup: CDR1 MNHEY, CDR2 SMNVEV (reference sequence). The CDR3 spans 13 residues. V lost 8 bases to trimming and J lost 4 bases, with 12 bases between them. CDR3 sequence (DNA): TGTGCCAGCCGGGGCGGGAAGAATCAGCCCCAGCATTTT. This sequence encodes CASRGGKNQPQHF.

This chain uses TRBV28 with TRBJ1-1; 9 positions agree with TRBD1. With V trimmed by 2 bases and J by 5 bases, 6 bases remained unmatched. There are 15 residues in the CDR3. The germline V gene encodes CDR1 MDHEN and CDR2 SYDVKM. The CDR3 region is CASSLNRGRKTEAFF. The DNA of the CDR3 is TGTGCCAGCAGTTTAAACAGGGGGCGGAAGACTGAAGCTTTCTTT.

This rearrangement joins TRBV5-1 to TRBJ1-1; possibly TRBD1 for D (5 bases). The V gene lost 4 bases and the J gene lost 3 bases, with 13 bases spanning the gap. The CDR3 has 14 residues. In germline, CDR1 is SGHRS, CDR2 YFSETQ. The CDR3 DNA is TGCGCCAGCAGCCGGGACGGATGGGACACTGAAGCTTTCTTT. Protein product: CASSRDGWDTEAFF.

V is TRBV28 and J is TRBJ2-2; maybe TRBD2 (5 bases). The germline V and J ends were trimmed by 6 bases and 0 bases, with 11 bases remaining between them. The CDR3 length is 15 residues. Germline V gene sequence: CDR1 MDHEN, CDR2 SYDVKM. In nucleotides, the CDR3 is TGTGCCAGCAGGCTGGACGGGACGAACACCGGGGAGCTGTTTTTT. Translation: CASRLDGTNTGELFF. Looking up the rest from reference TRBV28 and TRBJ2-2 gives the full variable domain: DVKVTQSSRYLVKRTGEKVFLECVQDMDHENMFWYRQDPGLGLRLIYFSYDVKMKEKGDIPEGYSVSREKKERFSLILESASTNQTSMYLCASRLDGTNTGELFFGEGSRLTVL.

The V gene is TRBV7-9, the J gene TRBJ2-4; 8 bases line up with TRBD2. This CDR3 has 16 residues. V was pared by 3 bases and J by 2 bases, with 6 bases of the junction left unmatched. Per germline, CDR1 SEHNR and CDR2 FQNEAQ (reference sequence). This chain's CDR3 is CASSFPAGEPKNIQYF. For the CDR3, the DNA is TGTGCCAGCAGCTTCCCAGCGGGGGAGCCCAAAAACATTCAGTACTTC.

This clone was detected once. V usage is TRBV4-1 and J usage is TRBJ2-3, with 10 bases that match TRBD1. This CDR3 has 15 amino acids. J was trimmed by 3 bases and V by 3 bases; bases with no gene match: 3. Germline CDR1 and CDR2: MGHRA and YSYEKL. CDR3 DNA sequence: TGCGCCAGCAGCCATGGGACAGGGGCGACAGATACGCAGTATTTT. This sequence encodes CASSHGTGATDTQYF.

This clone has a single count. V and J are TRBV9 and TRBJ1-2; no firm D call. Trimming took off 4 bases at V and 7 bases at J, with 11 bases between the two ends. The CDR3 spans 12 residues. Germline V gives CDR1 SGDLS, CDR2 YYNGEE. CDR3 bases: TGTGCCAGCAGCCCCAACGGTTTTGGCTACACCTTC. This codes for CASSPNGFGYTF. The full variable domain, rest sourced from reference TRBV9 and TRBJ1-2, is DSGVTQTPKHLITATGQRVTLRCSPRSGDLSVYWYQQSLDQGLQFLIQYYNGEERAKGNILERFSAQQFPDLHSELNLSSLELGDSALYFCASSPNGFGYTFGSGTRLTVV.

This clone was counted once. This chain links TRBV6-1 with TRBJ2-7; D possibly corresponds to TRBD1 (6 bases). The CDR3 consists of 15 residues. Between the trimmed V and J ends, which lost 2 bases and 0 bases, there was a span of 11 bases. Per germline, CDR1 MNHNS and CDR2 SASEGT. Written as DNA, the CDR3 is TGTGCCAGCAGTGAAACTTCGGACAGCTCCTACGAGCAGTACTTC. Amino acid sequence: CASSETSDSSYEQYF.

The chain employs TRBV11-1 and TRBJ2-7, with D uncertain. V was pared by 6 bases and J by 3 bases, with 15 bases between. CDR1 SGHAT and CDR2 FQDESV come from the germline V gene (reference sequence). This CDR3 has 14 amino acids. The CDR3 protein is CASRPVLTSYEQYF. CDR3 sequence (DNA): TGTGCCAGCAGACCCGTACTGACGAGCTACGAGCAGTACTTC.

Remarks on this clone: Other DNA sequences in this specimen translate into the identical CDR3. V and J are TRBV27 and TRBJ2-2; D possibly uses TRBD1 or TRBD2 (5 bases each). The CDR3 runs to 14 residues. CDR1 is MNHEY, CDR2 SMNVEV, per germline (reference sequence). The V end lost 8 bases, the J end lost 5 bases, and 15 bases lay between the germline ends. This CDR3 is CASSLLGDTGELFF. The DNA for the CDR3 is TGTGCCAGCTCCCTACTAGGGGATACCGGGGAGCTGTTTTTT.

The chain couples TRBV25-1 to TRBJ1-1; TRBD1 aligns across 9 bases. V lost 4 bases and J lost 7; bases outside the gene matches: 1. This CDR3 is built from 12 residues. The germline gives CDR1 MGHDK, CDR2 SYGVNS. In nucleotides, the CDR3 is TGTGCCAGCAGTGGGGACAGGGTTGAAGCTTTCTTT. It is translated as CASSGDRVEAFF.

The chain joins TRBV28 to TRBJ2-7; the match to TRBD1 covers 7 bases. Unmatched junction bases numbered 11, after V lost 7 bases and J lost 5 bases. The CDR3 runs to 14 residues. The germline CDR1 and CDR2 sequences are MDHEN and SYDVKM. CDR3 in amino acids: CASNPVGGGHEQYF. The DNA for the CDR3 is TGTGCCAGCAACCCCGTAGGGGGCGGGCACGAGCAGTACTTC.

V usage is TRBV2 and J usage is TRBJ2-7; D is unclear. The CDR3 runs to 16 residues. V lost 8 bases, J lost 1 base, and 21 bases lay in between. The V gene's germline CDR1 is SNHLY and CDR2 FYNNEI. CDR3 protein: CASEHEDGTPSYEQYF. CDR3 DNA sequence: TGTGCCAGCGAACATGAGGACGGTACTCCTTCCTACGAGCAGTACTTC.

The chain uses TRBV5-1 and TRBJ1-5; no firm D call. V was pared by 0 bases and J by 5 bases, with 12 bases between. The CDR3 is 15 residues long. CDR1 is SGHRS and CDR2 is YFSETQ in the germline V gene. The CDR3: CASSLGPTYDQPQHF. CDR3 bases: TGCGCCAGCAGCTTGGGGCCTACATACGATCAGCCCCAGCATTTT.

The chain joins TRBV9 to TRBJ2-1; perhaps TRBD2 as D (5 bases). This CDR3 comprises 16 residues. Germline-derived CDR1 and CDR2 are SGDLS and YYNGEE. V was shortened by 4 bases and J by 0 bases, with 14 bases between the two germline ends. The CDR3: CASSFDSVSSYNEQFF. The CDR3 nucleotides read TGTGCCAGCAGCTTTGATAGCGTAAGCTCCTACAATGAGCAGTTCTTC.

This clone has a single count. The CDR3 DNA reads TGTGCCAGCAGTTTTACCGGGAGCGGGGAGCTGTTTTTT. Protein product: CASSFTGSGELFF. The V call is TRBV28, the J call TRBJ2-2, with D possibly matching TRBD2 (6 bases). With 3 bases removed from V and 7 bases from J, the gap between germline ends came to 9 bases. The CDR3 loop spans 13 amino acids. CDR1 is MDHEN and CDR2 is SYDVKM in the germline V gene.

The CDR3 DNA follows: TGTGCCAGCAGCTTAGTCGGGGCCCCAAGTTTCTCCTACGAGCAGTACTTC. Residues: CASSLVGAPSFSYEQYF. The J gene is TRBJ2-7, the V gene TRBV7-9, with D perhaps assigned TRBD1 or TRBD2 (5 bases each). The germline V gene has CDR1 SEHNR and CDR2 FQNEAQ (reference sequence). This CDR3 is 17 amino acids long. Trimming took off 1 base at V and 0 bases at J, with 16 bases between the two ends.

The DNA of the CDR3 is TGTGCCAGCAGTGGAAATCCCTCCGGGGTCGAGCAGTACTTC. This codes for CASSGNPSGVEQYF. The gene calls are TRBV27 and TRBJ2-7; D is perhaps TRBD2 (5 bases). CDR1 is MNHEY and CDR2 is SMNVEV in the germline V gene (reference sequence). Trimming took off 5 bases at V and 6 bases at J, with 17 bases between the two ends. The CDR3 consists of 14 residues.

This clone was picked up one time. J is TRBJ2-7 and V is TRBV12-5; no definite D call. The germline V gene encodes CDR1 LGHNT and CDR2 FRNRAP. V lost 1 base and J 0 bases, leaving 4 bases between the germline ends. The CDR3 is made up of 13 amino acids. The CDR3 DNA sequence: TGTGCTAGTGGTTTGGATATCTCCTACGAGCAGTACTTC. It translates to CASGLDISYEQYF.